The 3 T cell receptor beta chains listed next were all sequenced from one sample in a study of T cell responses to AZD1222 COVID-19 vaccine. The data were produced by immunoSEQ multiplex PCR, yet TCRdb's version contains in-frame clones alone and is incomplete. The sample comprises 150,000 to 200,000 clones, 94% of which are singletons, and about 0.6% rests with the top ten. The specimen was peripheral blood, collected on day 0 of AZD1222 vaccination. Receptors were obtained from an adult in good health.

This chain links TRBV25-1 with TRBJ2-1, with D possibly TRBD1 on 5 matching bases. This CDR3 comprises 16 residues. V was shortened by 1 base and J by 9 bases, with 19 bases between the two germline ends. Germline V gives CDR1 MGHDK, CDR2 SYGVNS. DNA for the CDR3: TGTGCCAGCAGTGAATCTCTAGGGCAGGGAAGGGGTGAGCAGTTCTTC. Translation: CASSESLGQGRGEQFF.

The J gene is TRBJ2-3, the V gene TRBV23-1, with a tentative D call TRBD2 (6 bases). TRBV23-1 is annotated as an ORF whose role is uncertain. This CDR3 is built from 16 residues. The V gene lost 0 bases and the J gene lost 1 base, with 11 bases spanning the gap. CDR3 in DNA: TGCGCCAGCAGTCAATCTGACGGGAGTTGCACAGATACGCAGTATTTT. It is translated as CASSQSDGSCTDTQYF.

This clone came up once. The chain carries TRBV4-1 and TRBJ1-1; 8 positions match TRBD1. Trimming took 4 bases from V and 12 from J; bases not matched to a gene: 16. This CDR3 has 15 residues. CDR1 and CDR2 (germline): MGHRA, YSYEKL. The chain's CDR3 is CASSPSGAGGAGTFF. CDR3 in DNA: TGCGCCAGCAGCCCCTCGGGGGCAGGGGGCGCCGGAACTTTCTTT.